The rows below give T cell receptor beta chains drawn from one sample of a study of patients and donors after allogeneic stem cell transplantation. TCRdb reprocessed the RT-PCR reads via MiXCR and lists one record per CDR3 protein. Seen here are tens of thousands of distinct CDR3 sequences, around 49% observed once, and the top ten hold about 64%. Sequencing was carried out using blood, either unsorted or a sorted T cell fraction (not recorded which). The receptors here all came from a human donor who was either an allogeneic HSCT recipient or a stem cell or donor lymphocyte infusion donor (not recorded which). It is not recorded whose cells these are; they may come from a transplant donor. Each CDR3 is given with its conserved first and last residue. A D gene is named only where the DNA matches it firmly. Some rows mark clone size as missing; the rest say once, few, many or name a class of expanded clone.

>TRBJ1-1|TRBV7-6|.|.
TGTGCCAGCAGCCGCTTCGGGGGCTCTGAAGCTTTCTTT
CASSRFGGSEAFF
>TRBJ2-2|TRBV7-8|TRBD1|.
TGTGCCAGCAGCTTAGGGACAGGGTTTAGAAGCGGGGAGCTGTTTTTT
CASSLGTGFRSGELFF
>TRBJ1-2|TRBV11-2|.|.
TGTGCCAGCAGCAAGACAGGACAGTATGGCTACACCTTC
CASSKTGQYGYTF
>TRBJ1-6|TRBV5-1|.|few
TGCGCCAGCAGCTTGGATCCCTATTCACCCCTCCACTTT
CASSLDPYSPLHF
>TRBJ1-3|TRBV28|TRBD1|few
TGTGCCAGCAGTTTCCTTGGACAGGGACCATCTGGAAACACCATATATTTT
CASSFLGQGPSGNTIYF
>TRBJ2-2|TRBV27|.|.
TGTGCCAGCAGTCGCCGGGACAACCCGAACACCGGGGAGCTGTTTTTT
CASSRRDNPNTGELFF
>TRBJ1-1|TRBV6-5|.|.
TGTGCCAGCAGTTACTCGAGGAACACTGAAGCTTTCTTT
CASSYSRNTEAFF
>TRBJ1-1|TRBV7-3|.|.
TGTGCCAGCAGCAGTACAGGTAGGACTGAAGCTTTCTTT
CASSSTGRTEAFF
>TRBJ1-1|TRBV12-5|.|few
TGTGCTAGTGGTTTGGCTACGGGGTCCCGTGAAGCTTTCTTT
CASGLATGSREAFF
>TRBJ1-3|TRBV20-1|.|.
TGCAGTGCTGTAGCCTCTGGAGGGATTGGAAACACCATATATTTT
CSAVASGGIGNTIYF
>TRBJ1-2|TRBV28|.|.
TGTGCCAGCAGTCCGGATCTCATGGGCTATGGCTACACCTTC
CASSPDLMGYGYTF
>TRBJ1-1|TRBV9|TRBD1|few
TGTGCCAGCAGCAAAGTGGACAGGGTGTCTGAAGCTTTCTTT
CASSKVDRVSEAFF
>TRBJ2-5|TRBV5-5|.|.
TGTGCCAGCAGCTTGACATCTAAAGAGACCCAGTACTTC
CASSLTSKETQYF
>TRBJ1-1|TRBV29-1|.|few
TGCAGCGTTGAAGGCTACCTGGGGAACACTGAAGCTTTCTTT
CSVEGYLGNTEAFF
>TRBJ2-3|TRBV29-1|.|once
TGCAGCGTTGAAGATACAAGAGCTAGCACAGATACGCAGTATTTT
CSVEDTRASTDTQYF
>TRBJ1-1|TRBV5-1|.|few
TGCGCCAGCAGCTTGGCAGGGACTCGGGAAGAAGCTTTCTTT
CASSLAGTREEAFF
>TRBJ1-4|TRBV20-1|.|few
TGCAGTGCCACTAAACCAGCAACTAATGAAAAACTGTTTTTT
CSATKPATNEKLFF
>TRBJ1-1|TRBV12-5|.|few
TGTGCTAGTGGTTGGGGGATCCAGAGTTATGAAGCTTTCTTT
CASGWGIQSYEAFF
>TRBJ1-2|TRBV27|TRBD1|.
TGTGCCAGCAGTTTATACAGGGGCTATGGCTACACCTTC
CASSLYRGYGYTF
>TRBJ1-5|TRBV6-6|TRBD1|few
TGTGCCAGCAGTTACTCGGCAGGGGGCGATCAGCCCCAGCATTTT
CASSYSAGGDQPQHF
>TRBJ2-2|TRBV28|.|.
TGTGCCAGCAGTACGGGGACAGGGGAGCTGTTTTTT
CASSTGTGELFF
>TRBJ1-1|TRBV19|.|.
TGTGCCAGTAAACCGGGACCTTTGAACACTGAAGCTTTCTTT
CASKPGPLNTEAFF
>TRBJ1-5|TRBV28|TRBD1|once
TGTGCCAGCCGCGGACAGGGTGGCAATCAGCCCCAGCATTTT
CASRGQGGNQPQHF
>TRBJ2-5|TRBV10-3|TRBD2|.
TGTGCCATCAGAGGACTAGCGGGAGCAGAGACCCAGTACTTC
CAIRGLAGAETQYF
>TRBJ2-1|TRBV9|.|once
TGTGCCAGCAGCCAGGCACTAGCCCTGACAAATGAGCAGTTCTTC
CASSQALALTNEQFF
>TRBJ1-6|TRBV7-9|TRBD1|.
TGTGCCAGCAGCTTAGTGGGACAGGGGAATTCACCCCTCCACTTT
CASSLVGQGNSPLHF
>TRBJ1-1|TRBV7-9|.|few
TGTGCCAGCAGCTTAGAACGTGGGGATACTGAAGCTTTCTTT
CASSLERGDTEAFF
>TRBJ2-5|TRBV4-3|.|.
TGCGCCAGCAGCCGACGGCAGGGAGATTTGAAAGAGACCCAGTACTTC
CASSRRQGDLKETQYF
>TRBJ1-4|TRBV12-3/TRBV12-4|.|.
TGTGCCAGCAGTATGGATGGAAAACTGTTTTTT
CASSMDGKLFF
>TRBJ1-4|TRBV20-1|.|.
TGCAGTGCCCTTCGACGCGGGGTAGGAGAAAAACTGTTTTTT
CSALRRGVGEKLFF
>TRBJ1-2|TRBV7-2|TRBD1|few
TGTGCCAGCAGCTTTTCGACAGGGGTCTATGGCTACACCTTC
CASSFSTGVYGYTF
>TRBJ2-2|TRBV5-1|TRBD2|.
TGCGCCAGCGGCGTAGCGGGAGTGAACACCGGGGAGCTGTTTTTT
CASGVAGVNTGELFF
>TRBJ2-1|TRBV29-1|.|once
TGCAGCGTTACACACCGCTACAATGAGCAGTTCTTC
CSVTHRYNEQFF
>TRBJ2-1|TRBV19|.|.
TGTGCCACGAGCGGAGGTCCGGGTGAGCAGTTCTTC
CATSGGPGEQFF
>TRBJ1-1|TRBV13|.|few
TGTGCCAGCAGCTTAGCCCAGGTTCCGTACACTGAAGCTTTCTTT
CASSLAQVPYTEAFF
>TRBJ2-4|TRBV7-2|TRBD2|.
TGTGCCAGCAGCTCATCAAGCGGGAGAGGTGAAAACATTCAGTACTTC
CASSSSSGRGENIQYF
>TRBJ2-3|TRBV7-2|.|few
TGTGCCAGCAGCTTTGGAGAGATTGGGCCAGATACGCAGTATTTT
CASSFGEIGPDTQYF
>TRBJ2-2|TRBV21-1|.|.
TGTGCCAGCAGCAAAGTGAACAGGACCCCCGGGGAGCTGTTTTTT
CASSKVNRTPGELFF
>TRBJ1-6|TRBV20-1|TRBD1|.
TGCAGTGCTACCGGGACAGGAGGTTCACCCCTCCACTTT
CSATGTGGSPLHF
>TRBJ1-2|TRBV12-3/TRBV12-4|.|.
TGTGCCAGCAGCCCCGGACCGGGACATGGCTACACCTTC
CASSPGPGHGYTF